This T cell receptor beta chain is from a study of blood T cells in healthy people across ages. This CDR3 contains 17 residues. Trimming stripped 1 base from V and 5 bases from J, with 24 bases between. CDR1 is DFQATT, CDR2 SNEGSKA, per germline (reference sequence). A J-beta primer mix and a sample-barcoded 5' primer were used in a second PCR of roughly 7 to 12 cycles. TCRdb reanalysed the 5' RACE reads using MiXCR and keeps one entry per CDR3 protein. The sample consists of around 970,000 distinct CDR3 sequences, 51% of them appearing once. This clonotype was seen a few times. Just one base apart from a much larger clone, this may be a read error.

Sequenced sample: blood. This chain links TRBV20-1 with TRBJ2-7; maybe TRBD2 (6 bases). This clonotype was sampled from a woman aged 55-70 years in good health. CDR3 coding DNA: TGCAGTGCTAGAGCCAAAAGTCGGGACTGGATATTCCACGAGCAGTACTTC. Its translation: CSARAKSRDWIFHEQYF.